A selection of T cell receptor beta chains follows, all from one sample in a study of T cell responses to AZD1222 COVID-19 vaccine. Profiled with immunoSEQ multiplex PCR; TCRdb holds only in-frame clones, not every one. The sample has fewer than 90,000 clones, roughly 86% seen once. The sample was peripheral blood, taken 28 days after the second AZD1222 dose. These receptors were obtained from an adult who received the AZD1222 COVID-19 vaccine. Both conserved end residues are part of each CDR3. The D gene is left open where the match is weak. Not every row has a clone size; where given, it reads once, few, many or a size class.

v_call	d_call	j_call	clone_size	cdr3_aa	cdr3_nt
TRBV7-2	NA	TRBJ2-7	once	CASSPQYEQYF	TGTGCCAGCAGCCCCCAGTACGAGCAGTACTTC
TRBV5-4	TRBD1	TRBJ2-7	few	CASSSRGTGYYEQYF	TGTGCCAGCAGCTCGAGAGGGACAGGGTACTACGAGCAGTACTTC
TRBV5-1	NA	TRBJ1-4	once	CASSPGQPTTNEKLFF	TGCGCCAGCAGCCCCGGACAGCCTACAACTAATGAAAAACTGTTTTTT
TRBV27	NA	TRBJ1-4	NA	CASSLRPPGDSTNEKLFF	TGTGCCAGCAGTTTAAGGCCCCCAGGGGATTCGACTAATGAAAAACTGTTTTTT
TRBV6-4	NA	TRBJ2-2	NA	CASSDSGGTNTGELFF	TGTGCCAGCAGTGACTCGGGGGGAACGAACACCGGGGAGCTGTTTTTT
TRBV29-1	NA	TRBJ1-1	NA	CSSKGQGRSGNTEAFF	TGCAGCTCAAAAGGGCAGGGGCGAAGCGGGAACACTGAAGCTTTCTTT
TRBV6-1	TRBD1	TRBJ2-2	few	CASSVELGTGMTGELFF	TGTGCCAGCAGTGTCGAGTTAGGGACAGGGATGACCGGGGAGCTGTTTTTT
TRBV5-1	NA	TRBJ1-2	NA	CASSLAGYGYTF	TGCGCCAGCAGCTTAGCAGGGTATGGCTACACCTTC
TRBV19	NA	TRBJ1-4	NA	CASSGSPTNEKLFF	TGTGCCAGTAGTGGAAGCCCAACTAATGAAAAACTGTTTTTT
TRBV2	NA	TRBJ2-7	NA	CASNSLSGEQYF	TGTGCCAGCAACAGCCTTTCTGGCGAGCAGTACTTC
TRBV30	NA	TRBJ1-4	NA	CAWDSGNEKLFF	TGTGCCTGGGACAGTGGAAATGAAAAACTGTTTTTT
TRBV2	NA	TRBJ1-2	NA	CASSDRPNYGYTF	TGTGCCAGCAGTGACCGGCCCAACTATGGCTACACCTTC
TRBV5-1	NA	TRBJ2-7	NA	CASSLGTPAREQYF	TGCGCCAGCAGCTTGGGGACACCCGCCAGGGAGCAGTACTTC
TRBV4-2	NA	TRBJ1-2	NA	CASRDREGNGYTF	TGTGCCAGCAGGGACAGAGAGGGGAATGGCTACACCTTC
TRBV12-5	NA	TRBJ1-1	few	CASVIFGEGVATEAFF	TGTGCTAGTGTTATATTTGGGGAGGGGGTGGCCACTGAAGCTTTCTTT
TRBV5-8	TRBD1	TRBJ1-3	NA	CASSLGTGSGNTIYF	TGTGCCAGCAGCTTAGGGACAGGATCTGGAAACACCATATATTTT
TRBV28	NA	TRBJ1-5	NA	CASSPPGRVDQPQHF	TGTGCCAGCAGCCCCCCGGGCAGGGTGGATCAGCCCCAGCATTTT